The entry below describes one T cell receptor (beta chain). Antigen unknown. Here immunoSEQ multiplex PCR was the method, and the copy in TCRdb shows in-frame clones only, minus some. The sample includes over a million clones, around 98% seen only once; the top ten take around 0.45%. V lost 4 bases to trimming and J lost 4 bases, with 9 bases between them. The length of the CDR3 is 13 residues. Germline lookup yields CDR1 WSHSY and CDR2 SAAADI. The sample belongs to a study of shared clonotypes between healthy human individuals. Study-level results: Non-shared clonotypes showed lower generation probabilities than clonotypes common to all four donors. What limited the represented genetic and exposure-history diversity was the small number of donors.

The sequencing input was naive CD4+ T cells sorted from blood. Subset here: CD45RA+ positively selected. The rearrangement uses TRBV10-2 and TRBJ2-3; D ambiguous. The clonotype comes from a man younger than 40 in good health. CDR3 coding DNA: TGCGCCAGCAGTGGAGCAGATCCAGATACGCAGTATTTT. This encodes CASSGADPDTQYF.